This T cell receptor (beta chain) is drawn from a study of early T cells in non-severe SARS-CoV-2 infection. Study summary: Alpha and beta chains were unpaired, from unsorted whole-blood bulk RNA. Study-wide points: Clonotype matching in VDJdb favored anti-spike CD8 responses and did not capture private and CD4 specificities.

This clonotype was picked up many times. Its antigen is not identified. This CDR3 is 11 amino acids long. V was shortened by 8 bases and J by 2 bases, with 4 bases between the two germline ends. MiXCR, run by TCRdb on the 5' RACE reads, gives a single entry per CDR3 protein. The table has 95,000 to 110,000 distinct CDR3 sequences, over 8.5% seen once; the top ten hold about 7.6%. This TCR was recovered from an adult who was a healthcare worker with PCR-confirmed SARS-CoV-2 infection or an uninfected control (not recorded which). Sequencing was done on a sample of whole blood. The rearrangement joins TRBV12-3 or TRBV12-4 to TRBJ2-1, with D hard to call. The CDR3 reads CASYAYNEQFF. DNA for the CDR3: TGTGCCAGCTATGCCTACAATGAGCAGTTCTTC.